Included here is one T cell receptor (beta chain) sequence, with context. Its target is not known. Germline V gene data show CDR1 as SQVTM and CDR2 as ANQGSEA. The CDR3 runs to 13 residues. V was clipped by 7 bases and J by 2 bases, with 13 bases between them. The data originate from a study of Ad26.COV2.S vaccination and SARS-CoV-2 variants. Overall study results and limits: Non-spike TCR breadth showed similarity between vaccine and placebo recipients.

Treatment meaning: approximately 18 received Ad26.COV2.S at low or high dose, single or two shots; roughly 5 received placebo; per-sample allocation not given. Repertoires come from day 63 after the first vaccine or placebo injection. An Ad26 vector was used to express Wuhan-strain SARS-CoV-2 spike as the vaccine. Sequencing was performed with immunoSEQ multiplex PCR; in TCRdb, only in-frame clones are kept and a portion is missing. The sample lists hundreds of thousands of clones, 75% to 95% occurring once. The sample in question was peripheral blood, obtained in a trial of Ad26.COV2.S vaccine versus placebo. The gene calls are TRBV29-1 and TRBJ2-3; the D is unclear. The sequence came from a person between 18 and 65 years old who received the Ad26.COV2.S COVID-19 vaccine or a placebo. CDR3 DNA: TGCAGCGCAATTGTAGTCCTCACAGATACGCAGTATTTT. It codes for CSAIVVLTDTQYF.